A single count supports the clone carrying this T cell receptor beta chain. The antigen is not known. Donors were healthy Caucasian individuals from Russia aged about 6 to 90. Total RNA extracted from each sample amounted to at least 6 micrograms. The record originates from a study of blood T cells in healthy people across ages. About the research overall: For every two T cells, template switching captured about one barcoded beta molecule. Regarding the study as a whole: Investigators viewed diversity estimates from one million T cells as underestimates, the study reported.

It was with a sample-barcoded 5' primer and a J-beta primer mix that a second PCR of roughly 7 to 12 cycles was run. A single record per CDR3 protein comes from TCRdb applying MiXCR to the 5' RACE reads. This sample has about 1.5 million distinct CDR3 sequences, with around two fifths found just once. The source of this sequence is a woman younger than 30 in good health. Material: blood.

CDR3 DNA sequence: TGTGCCAGCAGCCCAAGGCGGGTTAGCGGGGGGAAACGGGGTGAGCAGTTCTTC. Translation: CASSPRRVSGGKRGEQFF. The chain is built from TRBV7-9 and TRBJ2-1; 10 positions agree with TRBD2. V lost 5 bases, J lost 9 bases, and 19 bases stayed unmatched. Germline CDR1 and CDR2: SEHNR and FQNEAQ (reference sequence). The CDR3 extends over 18 amino acids.